The clone carrying this T cell receptor (beta chain) was recorded many times. Trimming shortened V by 6 bases and J by 5 bases, and 17 bases separated the two germline ends. The CDR3 has 14 amino acids. Per germline, CDR1 SQVTM and CDR2 ANQGSEA. The entry originates in a study of early T cells in non-severe SARS-CoV-2 infection. Individual cDNA molecules were tagged with unique molecular identifiers. Each CDR3 protein is one row after TCRdb ran MiXCR on the 5' RACE reads. The data contain some 60,000 distinct CDR3 sequences, about 9.3% of them singletons. The sequencing sample was made of whole blood. The TCR originated in an adult who was a healthcare worker with PCR-confirmed SARS-CoV-2 infection or an uninfected control (not recorded which). The rearrangement links TRBV29-1 to TRBJ1-5; D is uncertain. CDR3 nucleotides: TGCAGCGTGGGCTTGAAAGGAGGGCATCAGCCCCAGCATTTT. It yields the protein CSVGLKGGHQPQHF.